The present entry profiles one T cell receptor beta chain with its context. The data were taken from a study of blood T cell repertoires in COVID-19. For the study at large: Samples representing acute and convalescent COVID-19 were sourced from the United States, Italy and Spain. Sample material is recorded as cDNA or gDNA derived from T cells, B-cell-depleted T cells, or PBMCs.

Germline CDR1 and CDR2: SNHLY and FYNNEI. With 6 bases removed from V and 9 bases from J, the gap between germline ends came to 15 bases. The CDR3 covers 12 residues. TCRdb's table, derived via immunoSEQ multiplex PCR, lists solely in-frame clones and lacks some. The sample yields roughly 86,000 clones, approximately 85% seen once. Sample: peripheral blood. The V call is TRBV2, the J call TRBJ2-7, with a weak D call TRBD2 (5 bases). The sequence derives from a woman of 80 years or more with COVID-19, enrolled during active disease. The DNA of the CDR3 is TGTGCCAGCAGGCCCGGGGATACGCGGCAGTACTTC. Translating it yields CASRPGDTRQYF. Variable domain in full (rest from reference TRBV2 and TRBJ2-7): EPEVTQTPSHQVTQMGQEVILRCVPISNHLYFYWYRQILGQKVEFLVSFYNNEISEKSEIFDDQFSVERPDGSNFTLKIRSTKLEDSAMYFCASRPGDTRQYFGPGTRLTVT.